This T cell receptor beta chain was captured in a study of regulatory T cells in long-lasting Graves disease. The overall study: Graves' patients with a new diagnosis had received antithyroid drugs under 3 months. Regarding the study as a whole: Few sampled subjects may have lowered accuracy.

Of note for this clonotype: Its cognate antigen is unknown.

The length of the CDR3 is 15 residues. Germline V gene data show CDR1 as LGHDT and CDR2 as YNNKEL (reference sequence). With 0 bases clipped from V and 9 bases from J, the junction kept 4 bases outside the gene matches. Specified time point: newly diagnosed GD, antithyroid drugs for less than 3 months. Researchers made the TCR library from RNA that was extracted from PBMCs. HTBI primers from iRepertoire and Arm-PCR of CDR3 regions yielded the TCR beta libraries. Using its own MiXCR run on the multiplex PCR reads, TCRdb lists one record per CDR3 protein. The table records some 560,000 distinct CDR3 sequences, around 15% of them present only once. The same data also went into a second study, on T cells in Graves' hyperthyroidism and ophthalmopathy. That work states: Most expanded thyroid clonotypes above 0.001 recurred in blood.

Sequenced material: peripheral blood mononuclear cells (PBMCs), taken at new diagnosis, from a patient treated with antithyroid drugs. This clonotype was sampled from a woman aged 35-60 years with Graves disease. The genes are TRBV3-1 and TRBJ1-6; 8 bases are a match to TRBD1. As DNA, the CDR3 is TGTGCCAGCAGCCAAGATTCAGGGGGCCTTTCACCCCTCCACTTT. Protein: CASSQDSGGLSPLHF.